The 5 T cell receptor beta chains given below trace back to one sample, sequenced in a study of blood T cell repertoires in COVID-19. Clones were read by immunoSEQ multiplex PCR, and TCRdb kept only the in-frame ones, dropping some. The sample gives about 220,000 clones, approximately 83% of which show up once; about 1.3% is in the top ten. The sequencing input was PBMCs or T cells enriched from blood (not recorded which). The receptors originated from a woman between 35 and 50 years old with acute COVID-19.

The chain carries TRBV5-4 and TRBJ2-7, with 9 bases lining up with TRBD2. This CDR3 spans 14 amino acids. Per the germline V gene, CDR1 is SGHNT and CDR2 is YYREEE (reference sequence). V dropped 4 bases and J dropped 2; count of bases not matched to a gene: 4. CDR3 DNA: TGTGCCAGCAGCCCAGCGGGAGGCGCCTACGAGCAGTACTTC. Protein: CASSPAGGAYEQYF.

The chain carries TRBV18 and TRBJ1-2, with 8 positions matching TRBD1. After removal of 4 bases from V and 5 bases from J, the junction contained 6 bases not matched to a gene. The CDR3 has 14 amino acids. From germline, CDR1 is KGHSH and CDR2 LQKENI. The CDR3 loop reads CASSLQGAEYGYTF. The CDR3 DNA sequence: TGTGCCAGCTCACTCCAGGGGGCCGAGTATGGCTACACCTTC.

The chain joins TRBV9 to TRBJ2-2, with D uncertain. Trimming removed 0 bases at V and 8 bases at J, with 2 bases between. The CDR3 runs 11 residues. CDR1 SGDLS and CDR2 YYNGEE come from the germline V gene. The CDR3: CASSVAGELFF. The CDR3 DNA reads TGTGCCAGCAGCGTAGCGGGGGAGCTGTTTTTT.

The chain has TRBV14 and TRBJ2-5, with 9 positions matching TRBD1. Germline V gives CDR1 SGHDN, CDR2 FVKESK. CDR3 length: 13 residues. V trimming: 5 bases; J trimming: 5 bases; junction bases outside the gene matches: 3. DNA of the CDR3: TGTGCCAGCAGCGGGACAGGGAGGGAGACCCAGTACTTC. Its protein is CASSGTGRETQYF. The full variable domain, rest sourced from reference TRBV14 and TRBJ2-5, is EAGVTQFPSHSVIEKGQTVTLRCDPISGHDNLYWYRRVMGKEIKFLLHFVKESKQDESGMPNNRFLAERTGGTYSTLKVQPAELEDSGVYFCASSGTGRETQYFGPGTRLLVL.

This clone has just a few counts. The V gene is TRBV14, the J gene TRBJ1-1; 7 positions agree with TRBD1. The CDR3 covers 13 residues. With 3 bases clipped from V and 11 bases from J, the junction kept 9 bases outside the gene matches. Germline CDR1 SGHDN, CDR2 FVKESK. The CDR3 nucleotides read TGTGCCAGCAGCCAGGGGGACAGAGATATGGCTTTCTTT. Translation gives CASSQGDRDMAFF.